This T cell receptor beta chain was profiled in a study of blood T cells in healthy people across ages. General study results and limits: Donors of long life had a larger count of naive CD4+ cells and greater diversity than aged donors.

The CDR3 runs to 14 residues. V shed 3 bases and J shed 7 bases, with 13 bases lying between them. Points on this clonotype: Its cognate antigen is unknown.

Donors were systemically healthy Caucasian individuals from Russia aged about 6 to 90 years. Using a J-beta primer mix together with a sample-barcoded 5' primer, a second PCR was run for roughly 6 to 12 cycles. Each CDR3 protein is one row after TCRdb ran MiXCR on the 5' RACE reads. The table lists 1,500,000 or so distinct CDR3 sequences, 55% to 75% of them singletons. Sequencing was carried out using blood. The sequence was collected from a young man in good health. The rearrangement joins TRBV12-3 or TRBV12-4 to TRBJ1-5, with D uncertain. As DNA, the CDR3 is TGTGCCAGCAGTTTCCACAGTGTTAGACAGCCCCAGCATTTT. Translating it yields CASSFHSVRQPQHF.